These 24 T cell receptor beta chains were all obtained from the same sample, sequenced in a study of PD-1 blockade in classical Hodgkin lymphoma. Described time point: newly diagnosed, previously untreated cHL patient sample. Isolation of CD4+ T cells from thawed PBMCs was performed by magnetic negative selection. Only in-frame clones appear in the TCRdb table, and some are missing; sequencing was by immunoSEQ multiplex PCR. The sample includes 30,000 to 40,000 clones, approximately 90% of them seen just once. Specimen: CD4+ T cells from blood. These receptors came from a human donor with classical Hodgkin lymphoma.

The chain has TRBV5-4 and TRBJ2-5, with D possibly TRBD1 on 6 matching bases. Trimming shortened V by 4 bases and J by 5 bases, and 9 bases separated the two germline ends. CDR3 length: 12 residues. Germline loops: CDR1 SGHNT, CDR2 YYREEE (reference sequence). CDR3 region: CASSTGLETQYF. The DNA for the CDR3 is TGTGCCAGCAGCACAGGGCTGGAGACCCAGTACTTC.

The chain recombines TRBV19 with TRBJ2-2; D possibly corresponds to TRBD1 (6 bases). Germline assignment: CDR1 LNHDA and CDR2 SQIVND (reference sequence). The V end lost 6 bases, the J end lost 0 bases, and 14 bases lay between the germline ends. This CDR3 is 16 amino acids long. This chain's CDR3 is CASRSSGAPNTGELFF. CDR3 in DNA: TGTGCCAGTAGGTCATCAGGGGCCCCGAACACCGGGGAGCTGTTTTTT.

V is TRBV18 and J is TRBJ1-1; weak D call: TRBD1 (6 bases). Per germline, CDR1 KGHSH and CDR2 LQKENI. This CDR3 has 12 amino acids. V lost 5 bases to trimming and J lost 3 bases, with 7 bases between them. The CDR3 reads CASSYRDTEAFF. The CDR3 region has the DNA TGTGCCAGCTCATACAGGGACACTGAAGCTTTCTTT.

The rearrangement links TRBV28 to TRBJ1-1, with TRBD1 as a possible D gene (5 bases). Per germline, CDR1 MDHEN and CDR2 SYDVKM. V shed 7 bases and J shed 4 bases, with 16 bases lying between them. The CDR3 is made up of 14 amino acids. The CDR3, as DNA: TGTGCCAGCACCTCCTTGGGGGTGCGCACTGAAGCTTTCTTT. This codes for CASTSLGVRTEAFF. Looking up the rest from reference TRBV28 and TRBJ1-1 gives the full variable domain: DVKVTQSSRYLVKRTGEKVFLECVQDMDHENMFWYRQDPGLGLRLIYFSYDVKMKEKGDIPEGYSVSREKKERFSLILESASTNQTSMYLCASTSLGVRTEAFFGQGTRLTVV.

This clone has a handful of counts. The chain recombines TRBV19 with TRBJ1-1; TRBD1 aligns across 8 bases. The CDR3 totals 14 residues. Trimming cost V 7 bases and J 8 bases; bases outside gene matches: 12. Germline lookup yields CDR1 LNHDA and CDR2 SQIVND (reference sequence). The DNA of the CDR3 is TGTGCCAGTACCGTGATAAACCGGGACAGGGAAGCTTTCTTT. Translated: CASTVINRDREAFF.

The V and J genes are TRBV11-1 and TRBJ2-5; 7 nucleotides match TRBD2. This CDR3 has 17 residues. V was pared by 5 bases and J by 5 bases, with 17 bases of the junction left unmatched. The germline CDR1 and CDR2 sequences are SGHAT and FQDESV (reference sequence). CDR3 in DNA: TGTGCCAGCAGCCCCCTGGTGGGAGGGGCGAAGATGGAGACCCAGTACTTC. It specifies CASSPLVGGAKMETQYF.

V and J are TRBV27 and TRBJ2-2, with TRBD1 as a possible D gene (5 bases). The CDR3 loop spans 18 amino acids. Germline CDR1 is MNHEY and CDR2 is SMNVEV (reference sequence). The germline V and J ends were trimmed by 3 bases and 0 bases, with 17 bases remaining between them. This chain's CDR3 is CASSFRLTATSNTGELFF. Written as DNA, the CDR3 is TGTGCCAGCAGTTTCCGTTTGACAGCAACCTCGAACACCGGGGAGCTGTTTTTT.

CDR3 sequence (DNA): TGCGCCAGCAGCTTGGACAGTAGCAATCAGCCCCAGCATTTT. Its translation is CASSLDSSNQPQHF. The chain is built from TRBV5-1 and TRBJ1-5; D is undetermined. In germline, CDR1 is SGHRS, CDR2 YFSETQ. Trimming shortened V by 0 bases and J by 0 bases, and 4 bases separated the two germline ends. The CDR3 runs 14 residues.

This sequence joins TRBV5-1 and TRBJ2-1, with TRBD2 matching 8 bases. Unmatched junction bases numbered 3, after V lost 6 bases and J lost 1 base. The CDR3 is 14 residues long. CDR1 is SGHRS and CDR2 is YFSETQ in the germline V gene. For the CDR3, the DNA is TGCGCCAGCATTGCGGGGGGTTCCTACAATGAGCAGTTCTTC. Amino acids: CASIAGGSYNEQFF. The full variable domain, completed using reference TRBV5-1 and TRBJ2-1, is KAGVTQTPRYLIKTRGQQVTLSCSPISGHRSVSWYQQTPGQGLQFLFEYFSETQRNKGNFPGRFSGRQFSNSRSEMNVSTLELGDSALYLCASIAGGSYNEQFFGPGTRLTVL.

The gene calls are TRBV9 and TRBJ2-7; 7 nucleotides line up with TRBD1. From germline, CDR1 is SGDLS and CDR2 YYNGEE. The CDR3 contains 16 residues. V dropped 3 bases and J dropped 7; count of bases not matched to a gene: 16. The CDR3 nucleotides read TGTGCCAGCAGCGAAAACGACAGGGCCGGCGGTGGGGAGCAGTACTTC. It codes for CASSENDRAGGGEQYF.

The rearrangement links TRBV28 to TRBJ2-1, with TRBD1 matching 7 bases. This CDR3 is built from 13 residues. J was trimmed by 7 bases and V by 4 bases; bases with no gene match: 4. Germline CDR1 is MDHEN and CDR2 is SYDVKM. CDR3 sequence (DNA): TGTGCCAGCAGTTGGACAGGTGGTAATGAGCAGTTCTTC. Its protein product is CASSWTGGNEQFF.

The V gene is TRBV10-3, the J gene TRBJ1-2; D may be TRBD1 (5 bases). This CDR3 is built from 15 residues. V was clipped by 0 bases and J by 4 bases, with 12 bases between them. Germline V gene lookup returns CDR1 ENHRY and CDR2 SYGVKD. The CDR3 is CAISESGTDFYGYTF. CDR3 bases: TGTGCCATCAGTGAGTCGGGGACGGACTTCTATGGCTACACCTTC.

The chain carries TRBV20-1 and TRBJ2-7; perhaps TRBD1 as D (5 bases). V lost 5 bases, J lost 6 bases, and 8 bases lay in between. This CDR3 spans 10 amino acids. Germline assignment: CDR1 DFQATT and CDR2 SNEGSKA (reference sequence). CDR3 sequence reads: CSAYRSEQYF. DNA of the CDR3: TGCAGTGCTTACAGGTCCGAGCAGTACTTC.

This clone was detected once. The J gene is TRBJ2-7, the V gene TRBV7-9; 10 bases agree with TRBD2. The J segment lost 4 bases and the V segment lost 3 bases, leaving 3 bases of the junction unmatched. CDR3 length: 14 amino acids. CDR1 and CDR2 from the germline V gene are SEHNR and FQNEAQ (reference sequence). CDR3 loop: CASSLQAGGYEQYF. CDR3 bases: TGTGCCAGCAGCTTGCAAGCGGGGGGGTACGAGCAGTACTTC.

The chain carries TRBV5-1 and TRBJ1-1, with 7 bases lining up with TRBD1. This CDR3 has 14 amino acids. With 0 bases clipped from V and 8 bases from J, the junction kept 7 bases outside the gene matches. Per the germline V gene, CDR1 is SGHRS and CDR2 is YFSETQ. CDR3 sequence: CASSLAAGTAEAFF. In DNA, the CDR3 is TGCGCCAGCAGCTTGGCGGCGGGGACAGCCGAAGCTTTCTTT.

The rearrangement links TRBV19 to TRBJ2-2, with unresolved D. V lost 7 bases and J lost 6, with 12 bases in between. The CDR3 loop spans 13 amino acids. CDR1 LNHDA and CDR2 SQIVND come from the germline V gene (reference sequence). As DNA, the CDR3 is TGTGCCAGTACGCAGGCGGAAGCCGGGGAGCTGTTTTTT. Translated: CASTQAEAGELFF.

This clone has just one count. This sequence joins TRBV7-2 and TRBJ2-3; the match to TRBD2 covers 12 bases. This CDR3 is 13 amino acids long. From germline, CDR1 is SGHTA and CDR2 FQGNSA. With V trimmed by 5 bases and J by 14 bases, 8 bases remained unmatched. The CDR3 region is CASSTWTSGIVYF. CDR3 coding DNA: TGTGCCAGCAGCACCTGGACTAGCGGGATAGTGTATTTT.

In DNA form, the CDR3 reads TGTGCCAGCAGCTTTCTCGGGAGGGATGAGCAGTACTTC. This encodes CASSFLGRDEQYF. The chain links TRBV7-9 to TRBJ2-7; 8 nucleotides agree with TRBD2. V lost 3 bases to trimming and J lost 7 bases; unmatched junction nucleotides: 5. CDR3 size: 13 residues. From germline, CDR1 is SEHNR and CDR2 FQNEAQ (reference sequence).

This rearrangement joins TRBV6-1 to TRBJ2-2, with 7 bases aligning to TRBD2. Germline CDR1 and CDR2: MNHNS and SASEGT. The CDR3 length is 15 residues. Trimming at V came to 8 bases and at J to 5 bases, leaving 11 bases not matched to a gene. The CDR3: CASEAAGVRTGELFF. The CDR3 DNA reads as TGTGCCAGCGAGGCGGCGGGAGTTCGGACCGGGGAGCTGTTTTTT.

The chain has TRBV5-1 and TRBJ2-5; 7 bases are a match to TRBD1. CDR3 size: 14 residues. V lost 4 bases and J lost 4; bases outside the gene matches: 7. The V gene's germline CDR1 is SGHRS and CDR2 YFSETQ. CDR3 amino acids: CASSPQGTAETQYF. Here the CDR3 DNA reads TGCGCCAGCAGCCCACAGGGGACGGCAGAGACCCAGTACTTC.

This clone was seen once. The V and J genes are TRBV10-1 and TRBJ2-3; D might be TRBD2 (6 bases). The germline V gene has CDR1 WNHNN and CDR2 SYGVQD (reference sequence). The CDR3 extends over 14 amino acids. V gave up 2 bases and J gave up 0 bases, with 6 bases separating them. The CDR3 protein is CASSEGTSTDTQYF. CDR3 nucleotides: TGCGCCAGCAGTGAGGGGACTAGCACAGATACGCAGTATTTT.

This chain joins TRBV5-6 and TRBJ1-2; weak D call: TRBD1 (6 bases). Germline assignment: CDR1 SGHDT and CDR2 YYEEEE. Trimming left V 1 base short and J 4 bases short, with 14 bases between. The CDR3 totals 15 residues. CDR3 coding DNA: TGTGCCAGCAGCTTGTCAGGGGCGTTTGGCTATGGCTACACCTTC. This codes for CASSLSGAFGYGYTF.

The chain carries TRBV28 and TRBJ1-2, with D maybe TRBD1 (5 bases). The V and J ends lost 4 bases and 4 bases respectively, with 16 bases between them. Germline CDR1 is MDHEN and CDR2 is SYDVKM. This CDR3 has 15 amino acids. The chain's CDR3 is CASSSPGTGGYGYTF. The CDR3 DNA reads TGTGCCAGCAGTTCTCCGGGGACTGGGGGCTATGGCTACACCTTC.

V gene TRBV7-9 combines with J gene TRBJ2-3; 11 nucleotides line up with TRBD2. The CDR3 sequence is 16 residues long. The J segment lost 2 bases and the V segment lost 3 bases, leaving 4 bases of the junction unmatched. The germline V gene has CDR1 SEHNR and CDR2 FQNEAQ (reference sequence). The CDR3 nucleotides read TGTGCCAGCAGCTTGCCGGGACTAGCGGTCACAGATACGCAGTATTTT. Protein sequence: CASSLPGLAVTDTQYF.